Here is one TCR beta chain with its context. The germline V gene has CDR1 KGHDR and CDR2 SFDVKD. V shed 6 bases and J shed 3 bases, with 16 bases lying between them. The CDR3 consists of 15 residues. Profiled with immunoSEQ multiplex PCR; TCRdb holds only in-frame clones, not every one. The repertoire holds fewer than 50,000 clones, with 81% as singletons. The data stem from a study of T cells in tumors after PD-1 blockade. This material consisted of PBMCs, taken before anti-PD-1 treatment. The sequence was collected from a human donor with basal cell carcinoma. This chain uses TRBV24-1 with TRBJ1-1, with a tentative D call TRBD1 (6 bases). The CDR3 DNA reads as TGTGCCACCAGTAGGGGGTCAGGGAGCGACACTGAAGCTTTCTTT. As protein: CATSRGSGSDTEAFF.